The sequence of this T cell receptor (beta chain) was determined in a study of metastatic and nonmetastatic thyroid tumors. About the study: Repertoire data that came from the blood and tumor or nodule tissue of malignant and benign thyroid patients were compared.

Authors' methods: Clinicopathological groups of papillary thyroid cancer showed CDR3 differences that were used to build a distant-metastasis classifier. TCRdb reassembled clones from the PCR reads with MiXCR. TCRdb, rather than the study authors, made the V and J calls. The sample has fewer than 5,000 clones, about 23% seen once. General study points: Across blood and tumor, TCR beta diversity in malignant thyroid tumors was reportedly significantly higher than in benign nodules.

Remarks on this clone: Its antigen is not known.

V gave up 10 bases and J gave up 2 bases, with 15 bases separating them. The CDR3 runs to 13 residues. Germline V gene sequence: CDR1 LNHDA, CDR2 SQIVND (reference sequence). Prior to thyroid surgery, none of the patients had received any treatment. The chain is built from TRBV19 and TRBJ2-7, with D perhaps matching TRBD1 or TRBD2 (5 bases each). The material sequenced was tumor tissue. This receptor was taken from a male donor with papillary thyroid cancer or a benign thyroid nodule (not recorded which). Some clones in this sample may be carry-over from other donors' samples. The CDR3 DNA is TGTGCCACCCGAGGGCAGGGCGCCTACGAGCAGTACTTC. It encodes CATRGQGAYEQYF.